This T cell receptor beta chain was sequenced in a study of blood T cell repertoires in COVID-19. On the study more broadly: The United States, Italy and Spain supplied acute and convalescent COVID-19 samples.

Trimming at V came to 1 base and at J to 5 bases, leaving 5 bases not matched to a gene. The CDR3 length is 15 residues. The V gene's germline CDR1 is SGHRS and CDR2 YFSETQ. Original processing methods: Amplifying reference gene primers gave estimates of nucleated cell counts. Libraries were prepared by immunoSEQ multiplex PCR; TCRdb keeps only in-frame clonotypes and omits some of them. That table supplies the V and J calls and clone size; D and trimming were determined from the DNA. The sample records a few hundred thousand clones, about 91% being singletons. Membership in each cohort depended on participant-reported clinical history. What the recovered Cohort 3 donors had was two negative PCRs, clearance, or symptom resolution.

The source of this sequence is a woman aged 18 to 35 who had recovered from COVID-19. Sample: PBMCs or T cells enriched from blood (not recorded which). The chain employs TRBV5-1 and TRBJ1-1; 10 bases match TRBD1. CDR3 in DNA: TGCGCCAGCAGCTTGTCAGGGACAGGGGAAACTGAAGCTTTCTTT. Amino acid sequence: CASSLSGTGETEAFF.